Described below is a single T cell receptor beta chain sequence and its context. This sample is drawn from a study of blood T cell repertoires in COVID-19. Study background: Spain, Italy and the United States supplied samples that represented acute and convalescent COVID-19. The analysed material was cDNA or gDNA that came from T cells, B-cell-depleted T cells, or PBMCs.

Original processing methods: Amplification with reference gene primers provided the estimates of nucleated cell counts. Only in-frame clones appear in the TCRdb table, and some are missing; sequencing was by immunoSEQ multiplex PCR. The V and J calls and the clone size are those of that table, but D and trimming were determined from the DNA. Of about 140,000 clones listed, around 85% are singletons. Germline V CDR1 and CDR2: MNHEY, SVGAGI. Trimming removed 6 bases from V and 3 bases from J, with 18 bases in between. CDR3 length: 15 amino acids. The receptor was isolated from a man in his forties or fifties with acute or convalescent COVID-19. Sequenced: peripheral blood. The chain recombines TRBV6-5 with TRBJ2-7; a possible D gene is TRBD1 (6 bases). In DNA form, the CDR3 reads TGTGCCAGCAGCCAGAACCGGGGACACGGCTACGAGCAGTACTTC. Amino acids: CASSQNRGHGYEQYF.